Each of the 22 T cell receptor beta chains below was sequenced from the same sample in a study of OX40 agonist ivuxolimab in advanced cancers. The repertoire was sequenced with immunoSEQ multiplex PCR; TCRdb's copy has only in-frame clones and lacks some. The profile shows about 67,000 clones, just over 90% of them singletons. The specimen comprised CD4+ or CD8+ T cells sorted from blood, sampled in a trial of the OX40 agonist ivuxolimab. These receptors were collected from an adult with an advanced solid tumor such as melanoma, head and neck, liver or kidney cancer.

The J gene is TRBJ2-3, the V gene TRBV7-2, with 8 nucleotides matching TRBD2. The CDR3 contains 16 residues. The ends lost 2 bases at V and 0 bases at J; junction bases unmatched: 4. CDR1 and CDR2 (germline): SGHTA, FQGNSA. CDR3 nucleotides: TGTGCCAGCAGCTTAAGGGTAGCGGGAAGCACAGATACGCAGTATTTT. It specifies CASSLRVAGSTDTQYF. Together with reference TRBV7-2 and TRBJ2-3, the CDR3 gives the full variable domain: GAGVSQSPSNKVTEKGKDVELRCDPISGHTALYWYRQSLGQGLEFLIYFQGNSAPDKSGLPSDRFSAERTGGSVSTLTIQRTQQEDSAVYLCASSLRVAGSTDTQYFGPGTRLTVL.

The CDR3 nucleotides read TGTGCCAGCAGTGGGTTTCGACAGGGTAATATCAGCCCCCAGCATTTT. This translates into CASSGFRQGNISPQHF. The chain combines TRBV6-1 with TRBJ1-5; 7 bases are shared with TRBD1. CDR1 and CDR2 (germline): MNHNS, SASEGT. This CDR3 is 16 amino acids long. Trimming took 4 bases from V and 10 from J; bases not matched to a gene: 16.

The chain joins TRBV19 to TRBJ2-6, with 8 positions matching TRBD1. This CDR3 spans 16 amino acids. With V trimmed by 8 bases and J by 4 bases, 10 bases remained unmatched. Germline loops: CDR1 LNHDA, CDR2 SQIVND (reference sequence). CDR3 DNA sequence: TGTGCCAGTGGCGGGACAGGATCGGTCGGGGCCAACGTCCTGACTTTC. Amino acids: CASGGTGSVGANVLTF.

This clone was counted between two and nine times. This chain joins TRBV2 and TRBJ1-5; 7 bases line up with TRBD1. The CDR3 extends over 14 amino acids. Germline CDR1 and CDR2: SNHLY and FYNNEI. V shed 7 bases and J 7 bases; nucleotides not matched to a gene: 10. In DNA, the CDR3 is TGTGCCAGCACTCAGACAGGGAGGGAGCAGCCCCAGCATTTT. It specifies CASTQTGREQPQHF.

This clone has a single count. The chain carries TRBV4-1 and TRBJ2-3; 7 bases map to TRBD2. The V gene end was trimmed by 0 bases and the J gene end by 4 bases; junction bases not matched to a gene: 10. Germline loops: CDR1 MGHRA, CDR2 YSYEKL. CDR3 length: 17 residues. The CDR3, as DNA: TGCGCCAGCAGCCAAGAACGATGGGGGGGTATCGCAGATACGCAGTATTTT. Translating gives CASSQERWGGIADTQYF.

J is TRBJ1-3 and V is TRBV6-1; no firm D call. Germline V gene lookup returns CDR1 MNHNS and CDR2 SASEGT. CDR3 length: 15 residues. The V gene lost 0 bases and the J gene lost 0 bases, with 6 bases spanning the gap. DNA of the CDR3: TGTGCCAGCAGTGAAGCGCGCCGCTCTGGAAACACCATATATTTT. Protein: CASSEARRSGNTIYF.

The gene calls are TRBV11-3 and TRBJ2-7; 10 bases map to TRBD1. Germline V lookup: CDR1 SGHNT, CDR2 YENEEA. This CDR3 region has 15 residues. Germline trimming cut 5 bases from V and 4 bases from J; bases unmatched to any gene: 8. CDR3 amino acids: CASSPDPGQGYEQYF. DNA of the CDR3: TGTGCCAGCAGCCCCGACCCGGGACAGGGGTACGAGCAGTACTTC.

This chain uses TRBV19 with TRBJ1-5; maybe TRBD1 (5 bases). The V and J ends lost 3 bases and 0 bases respectively, with 12 bases between them. This CDR3 comprises 16 residues. CDR1 is LNHDA, CDR2 SQIVND, per germline (reference sequence). As DNA, the CDR3 is TGTGCCAGTAGTATCAAGGACACATATAGCAATCAGCCCCAGCATTTT. Amino acids: CASSIKDTYSNQPQHF. Full variable domain (outside the CDR3, taken from reference TRBV19 and TRBJ1-5): DGGITQSPKYLFRKEGQNVTLSCEQNLNHDAMYWYRQDPGQGLRLIYYSQIVNDFQKGDIAEGYSVSREKKESFPLTVTSAQKNPTAFYLCASSIKDTYSNQPQHFGDGTRLSIL.

This clone was observed a single time. The chain combines TRBV28 with TRBJ1-2; possibly TRBD1 for D (6 bases). With 11 bases removed from V and 7 bases from J, the gap between germline ends came to 14 bases. Germline CDR1 MDHEN, CDR2 SYDVKM. The CDR3 loop spans 11 amino acids. The chain's CDR3 is CAAGAEGGYTF. DNA of the CDR3: TGTGCCGCGGGGGCAGAGGGTGGCTACACCTTC.

The chain uses TRBV9 and TRBJ2-1, with TRBD2 matching over 8 bases. The V gene end was trimmed by 0 bases and the J gene end by 7 bases; junction bases not matched to a gene: 6. The CDR3 contains 15 residues. Germline assignment: CDR1 SGDLS and CDR2 YYNGEE. The CDR3 loop is CASSVGGGGMNEQFF. CDR3 nucleotide sequence: TGTGCCAGCAGCGTAGGTGGCGGGGGGATGAATGAGCAGTTCTTC. Filled out from reference TRBV9 and TRBJ2-1, the complete variable domain reads DSGVTQTPKHLITATGQRVTLRCSPRSGDLSVYWYQQSLDQGLQFLIQYYNGEERAKGNILERFSAQQFPDLHSELNLSSLELGDSALYFCASSVGGGGMNEQFFGPGTRLTVL.

The CDR3 DNA sequence: TGTGCCAGCAGCTTAGATAGGGCGGACGGTTATGGCTACACCTTC. It encodes CASSLDRADGYGYTF. The chain joins TRBV7-2 to TRBJ1-2; D call uncertain. CDR1 and CDR2 from the germline V gene are SGHTA and FQGNSA. V was cut by 1 base and J by 5 bases, with 14 bases left in between. This CDR3 region has 15 residues.

V and J are TRBV19 and TRBJ2-3; TRBD2 aligns across 13 bases. V shed 3 bases and J 6 bases; nucleotides not matched to a gene: 9. In germline, CDR1 is LNHDA, CDR2 SQIVND (reference sequence). The CDR3 contains 17 residues. Here the CDR3 DNA reads TGTGCCAGTAGTATGGGCGGACTAGCGGGAGTACGGGATACGCAGTATTTT. Translation gives CASSMGGLAGVRDTQYF.

The rearrangement uses TRBV18 and TRBJ2-3, with 8 bases aligning to TRBD2. This CDR3 contains 17 residues. Trimming removed 1 base from V and 3 bases from J; junction bases left unmatched: 9. The germline V gene encodes CDR1 KGHSH and CDR2 LQKENI. The CDR3 coding sequence is TGTGCCAGCTCACCACTACCGGGGGGGCCATCGACAGATACGCAGTATTTT. Translating it yields CASSPLPGGPSTDTQYF.

This rearrangement joins TRBV7-2 to TRBJ2-2, with a possible D match to TRBD1 (6 bases). This CDR3 spans 14 amino acids. Trimming took off 5 bases at V and 7 bases at J, with 14 bases between the two ends. The V gene's germline CDR1 is SGHTA and CDR2 FQGNSA. Written as DNA, the CDR3 is TGTGCCAGCAGCCCACAGGGATTCATCGGGGAGCTGTTTTTT. This translates into CASSPQGFIGELFF.

The chain carries TRBV29-1 and TRBJ1-1, with D hard to call. The germline V gene encodes CDR1 SQVTM and CDR2 ANQGSEA. This CDR3 spans 13 amino acids. V lost 3 bases and J lost 1, with 9 bases in between. CDR3 in DNA: TGCAGCGTTGATAGCTACCCGAACACTGAAGCTTTCTTT. Its translation: CSVDSYPNTEAFF. Variable domain in full (rest from reference TRBV29-1 and TRBJ1-1): SAVISQKPSRDICQRGTSLTIQCQVDSQVTMMFWYRQQPGQSLTLIATANQGSEATYESGFVIDKFPISRPNLTFSTLTVSNMSPEDSSIYLCSVDSYPNTEAFFGQGTRLTVV.

This clone appeared a single time. The chain is built from TRBV29-1 and TRBJ2-5; 7 bases map to TRBD1. The V gene's germline CDR1 is SQVTM and CDR2 ANQGSEA. V was clipped by 4 bases and J by 2 bases; unmatched bases: 4. The CDR3 totals 13 residues. The CDR3 region is CSVAGTDQETQYF. The CDR3 DNA follows: TGCAGCGTTGCCGGGACAGATCAAGAGACCCAGTACTTC.

This clone was detected a few times. The rearrangement links TRBV5-1 to TRBJ2-7; perhaps D is TRBD1 or TRBD2 (7 bases each). Trimming took 0 bases from V and 3 from J, leaving 22 bases between them. The germline gives CDR1 SGHRS, CDR2 YFSETQ. There are 18 residues in the CDR3. The CDR3: CASSLGMGGGSSGYEQYF. The CDR3 DNA follows: TGCGCCAGCAGCTTGGGGATGGGAGGGGGCAGCTCGGGCTACGAGCAGTACTTC.

V usage is TRBV4-1 and J usage is TRBJ2-5; 7 bases agree with TRBD2. Germline CDR1 MGHRA, CDR2 YSYEKL. V lost 4 bases to trimming and J lost 4 bases; unmatched junction nucleotides: 3. The CDR3 has 13 residues. This CDR3 is CASSLAGVETQYF. The CDR3 nucleotides are TGCGCCAGCAGCCTGGCGGGGGTAGAGACCCAGTACTTC.

As to this clone: This specimen includes other DNA sequences encoding the same CDR3. The V and J genes are TRBV11-3 and TRBJ2-5; possibly TRBD2 for D (6 bases). The CDR3 spans 14 residues. Trimming cost V 2 bases and J 2 bases, with 9 bases left between them. Looked up from germline, CDR1 is SGHNT and CDR2 is YENEEA. The DNA for the CDR3 is TGTGCCAGCAGCTTAAGGACTATTCAAGAGACCCAGTACTTC. Protein sequence: CASSLRTIQETQYF.

The chain uses TRBV29-1 and TRBJ2-3; D uncertain. The germline V gene has CDR1 SQVTM and CDR2 ANQGSEA. The CDR3 length is 12 residues. Trimming took 3 bases from V and 0 from J, leaving 4 bases between them. The CDR3 nucleotides are TGCAGCGTTGAGACTAGCACAGATACGCAGTATTTT. This translates into CSVETSTDTQYF.

V and J are TRBV5-8 and TRBJ1-5; possible D gene TRBD1, 6 bases. V was trimmed by 3 bases and J by 9 bases, leaving 13 bases between them. Germline assignment: CDR1 SGHTS and CDR2 YDEGEE. This CDR3 comprises 13 residues. The DNA of the CDR3 is TGTGCCAGCAGCTCCCGCGACAGGCCGCCCCAGCATTTT. This gives the protein CASSSRDRPPQHF.

The chain links TRBV11-2 to TRBJ2-3; 11 nucleotides line up with TRBD2. The CDR3 sequence is 15 residues long. The J segment lost 5 bases and the V segment lost 5 bases, leaving 6 bases of the junction unmatched. Per the germline V gene, CDR1 is SGHAT and CDR2 is FQNNGV. As DNA, the CDR3 is TGTGCCAGCAGCAAGGGGGGACTAGCGGTAGATACGCAGTATTTT. Protein product: CASSKGGLAVDTQYF. Supplemented by reference TRBV11-2 and TRBJ2-3, the full variable domain reads EAGVAQSPRYKIIEKRQSVAFWCNPISGHATLYWYQQILGQGPKLLIQFQNNGVVDDSQLPKDRFSAERLKGVDSTLKIQPAKLEDSAVYLCASSKGGLAVDTQYFGPGTRLTVL.